The 25 T cell receptor beta chains below were found in one sample sequenced in a study of early T cells in non-severe SARS-CoV-2 infection. Using its own MiXCR run on the 5' RACE reads, TCRdb lists one record per CDR3 protein. The repertoire holds 70,000 to 80,000 distinct CDR3 sequences, with over 10% as singletons. Sequences were derived from whole blood, sampled at baseline. The source of these receptors is an adult who was a healthcare worker with PCR-confirmed SARS-CoV-2 infection or an uninfected control (not recorded which).

This clonotype was seen at least ten times. This chain uses TRBV27 with TRBJ2-1; D is undetermined. CDR1 and CDR2 (germline): MNHEY, SMNVEV (reference sequence). V was trimmed by 5 bases and J by 4 bases, leaving 18 bases between them. This CDR3 comprises 16 residues. This CDR3 reads CASSTQERAPYNEQFF. In DNA, the CDR3 is TGTGCCAGCAGTACACAAGAGAGAGCCCCGTACAATGAGCAGTTCTTC.

This clonotype has at least ten counts. The CDR3 reads CSVVTPTRTGDYGYTF. The CDR3 bases are TGCAGCGTTGTTACCCCGACGCGGACAGGCGACTATGGCTACACCTTC. V gene TRBV29-1 combines with J gene TRBJ1-2, with 7 bases fitting TRBD1. The CDR3 has 16 residues. V trimming: 4 bases; J trimming: 3 bases; junction bases outside the gene matches: 14. Germline loops: CDR1 SQVTM, CDR2 ANQGSEA. Full variable domain (rest looked up from reference TRBV29-1 and TRBJ1-2): SAVISQKPSRDICQRGTSLTIQCQVDSQVTMMFWYRQQPGQSLTLIATANQGSEATYESGFVIDKFPISRPNLTFSTLTVSNMSPEDSSIYLCSVVTPTRTGDYGYTFGSGTRLTVV.

The V gene is TRBV28, the J gene TRBJ1-2, with D possibly matching TRBD1 (5 bases). The CDR3 totals 12 residues. Germline V lookup: CDR1 MDHEN, CDR2 SYDVKM. The V end was cut by 5 bases, the J end by 8 bases, with 12 bases between. In DNA form, the CDR3 reads TGTGCCAGCAGTCCAGAATGGGACGGCTACACCTTC. Encoded protein: CASSPEWDGYTF.

This clonotype showed up many times. The chain recombines TRBV20-1 with TRBJ1-1; 9 bases line up with TRBD1. V shed 6 bases, J shed 5 bases, and the junction held 10 bases outside the gene matches. From germline, CDR1 is DFQATT and CDR2 SNEGSKA (reference sequence). The CDR3 totals 14 residues. The CDR3 bases are TGCAGTGCCCTCCCCGACAGGGGGAAAACTGAAGCTTTCTTT. It is translated as CSALPDRGKTEAFF.

This clonotype was counted at least ten times. This chain uses TRBV12-3 or TRBV12-4 with TRBJ2-7; D assignment may be TRBD1 or TRBD2 (5 bases each). The CDR3 is made up of 14 amino acids. V lost 3 bases to trimming and J lost 2 bases, with 11 bases between them. In nucleotides, the CDR3 is TGTGCCAGCAGTTTCCGGGACGGTGCCTACGAGCAGTACTTC. Amino acids: CASSFRDGAYEQYF.

V is TRBV6-1 and J is TRBJ2-3; D gene unclear. V was clipped by 5 bases and J by 1 base, with 10 bases between them. This CDR3 has 14 residues. Germline V gene sequence: CDR1 MNHNS, CDR2 SASEGT. The CDR3: CASSLDGRTDTQYF. In DNA form, the CDR3 reads TGTGCCAGCAGTCTGGACGGACGCACAGATACGCAGTATTTT.

The rearrangement uses TRBV14 and TRBJ2-5; D is possibly TRBD1 (6 bases). Trimming pared 8 bases from V and 1 base from J, leaving 14 bases between. The CDR3 covers 14 residues. Per germline, CDR1 SGHDN and CDR2 FVKESK. DNA of the CDR3: TGTGCCAGCGGAACGGGACAAATCCAAGAGACCCAGTACTTC. It is translated as CASGTGQIQETQYF. Together with reference TRBV14 and TRBJ2-5, the CDR3 gives the full variable domain: EAGVTQFPSHSVIEKGQTVTLRCDPISGHDNLYWYRRVMGKEIKFLLHFVKESKQDESGMPNNRFLAERTGGTYSTLKVQPAELEDSGVYFCASGTGQIQETQYFGPGTRLLVL.

This clonotype was found a few times. V and J are TRBV5-4 and TRBJ2-2; 11 positions match TRBD1. Germline V CDR1 and CDR2: SGHNT, YYREEE (reference sequence). The CDR3 consists of 16 residues. With V trimmed by 2 bases and J by 4 bases, 4 bases remained unmatched. The CDR3 region has the DNA TGTGCCAGCAGCTTCCGGACAGGGGGCGGCACCGGGGAGCTGTTTTTT. Protein sequence: CASSFRTGGGTGELFF.

The chain carries TRBV14 and TRBJ2-1; D may match TRBD1 or TRBD2 (6 bases each). Trimming removed 4 bases from V and 2 bases from J, with 15 bases in between. CDR1 and CDR2 from the germline V gene are SGHDN and FVKESK. CDR3 size: 16 residues. The CDR3 DNA reads TGTGCCAGCAGCCCTGACCGAGGGGGGACCTACAATGAGCAGTTCTTC. Amino acid sequence: CASSPDRGGTYNEQFF.

This clonotype has ten or more counts. V gene TRBV6-5 combines with J gene TRBJ1-6, with unresolved D. There are 12 residues in the CDR3. The V end lost 5 bases, the J end lost 7 bases, and 6 bases lay between the germline ends. CDR1 and CDR2 from the germline V gene are MNHEY and SVGAGI. Here the CDR3 DNA reads TGTGCCAGCAGTCGAGAGAATTCACCCCTCCACTTT. Amino acids: CASSRENSPLHF.

This clonotype was seen repeatedly, ten times or more. This chain links TRBV18 with TRBJ1-5, with a possible D match to TRBD1 (5 bases). V lost 3 bases to trimming and J lost 5 bases, with 11 bases between them. The CDR3 consists of 14 residues. The germline gives CDR1 KGHSH, CDR2 LQKENI. The CDR3 DNA reads TGTGCCAGCTCACCTGACAGCGGCGATCAGCCCCAGCATTTT. Encoded protein: CASSPDSGDQPQHF.

The CDR3 is CASSLGGANTEAFF. The DNA for the CDR3 is TGTGCCAGCAGCTTAGGAGGGGCTAACACTGAAGCTTTCTTT. The rearrangement uses TRBV7-2 and TRBJ1-1; possible D gene TRBD1, 5 bases. Trimming removed 1 base at V and 2 bases at J, with 8 bases between. The CDR3 contains 14 residues. Germline CDR1 and CDR2: SGHTA and FQGNSA.

This clonotype appeared a few times. The chain combines TRBV12-3 or TRBV12-4 with TRBJ1-4, with D maybe TRBD1 (6 bases). Trimming removed 4 bases from V and 3 bases from J, with 12 bases in between. The CDR3 has 15 residues. The CDR3 bases are TGTGCCAGCAGTTCCCAGGGGATCGCTAATGAAAAACTGTTTTTT. Translating it yields CASSSQGIANEKLFF.

The chain recombines TRBV7-9 with TRBJ2-7; D not certain. The length of the CDR3 is 13 residues. The germline V gene encodes CDR1 SEHNR and CDR2 FQNEAQ (reference sequence). Trimming pared 9 bases from V and 9 bases from J, leaving 21 bases between. The CDR3 region has the DNA TGTGCCAGAAGGACGCGCTATCCCAGAGGGCAGTACTTC. This translates into CARRTRYPRGQYF.

This chain links TRBV12-3 or TRBV12-4 with TRBJ2-7, with D perhaps being TRBD1 or TRBD2 (5 bases each). The CDR3 covers 15 residues. The germline V and J ends were trimmed by 7 bases and 1 base, with 17 bases remaining between them. DNA of the CDR3: TGTGCCAGCACCCTGGGACCCGCAGAATCCTACGAGCAGTACTTC. This sequence encodes CASTLGPAESYEQYF.

In this sample, this clonotype turned up a few times. The junction and the germline gene differ at one end; a read error may be behind it. This rearrangement joins TRBV6-5 to TRBJ1-5; tentative D call: TRBD1 (5 bases). CDR1 is MNHEY, CDR2 SVGAGI, per germline. CDR3 length equals 14 residues. The CDR3 reads CTSSYQGPNQPQHF. As DNA, the CDR3 is TGTACCAGCAGTTACCAGGGCCCCAATCAGCCCCAGCATTTT.

The chain uses TRBV29-1 and TRBJ2-1; 10 bases match TRBD1. Trimming cost V 5 bases and J 4 bases; bases outside gene matches: 5. This CDR3 has 14 amino acids. Germline V lookup: CDR1 SQVTM, CDR2 ANQGSEA. The CDR3 here is CSVTDRGLYNEQFF. The DNA for the CDR3 is TGCAGCGTTACCGACAGGGGGCTGTACAATGAGCAGTTCTTC.

This clonotype was seen only a few times. The rearrangement uses TRBV20-1 and TRBJ1-2; TRBD1 matches 7 bases. Germline loops: CDR1 DFQATT, CDR2 SNEGSKA (reference sequence). The CDR3 extends over 12 amino acids. J was trimmed by 4 bases and V by 5 bases; bases with no gene match: 4. CDR3 sequence: CSASAGGYGYTF. The CDR3, as DNA: TGCAGTGCTTCCGCAGGGGGCTATGGCTACACCTTC.

This clonotype was seen only a few times. The chain couples TRBV10-3 to TRBJ2-7; 7 nucleotides align to TRBD1. The CDR3 length is 14 residues. Germline CDR1 and CDR2: ENHRY and SYGVKD. V trimming: 6 bases; J trimming: 1 base; junction bases outside the gene matches: 6. In DNA, the CDR3 is TGTGCCATCAGGCCGGGACAGCCGTCCTACGAGCAGTACTTC. Its translation is CAIRPGQPSYEQYF.

CDR3 residues: CASSERDFAEAFF. In nucleotides, the CDR3 is TGTGCCAGCAGTGAAAGGGACTTCGCTGAAGCTTTCTTT. J is TRBJ1-1 and V is TRBV6-1, with D perhaps matching TRBD1 (5 bases). The CDR3 runs 13 residues. The V gene lost 2 bases and the J gene lost 6 bases, with 10 bases spanning the gap. Germline V gives CDR1 MNHNS, CDR2 SASEGT.

This clonotype was counted a single time. The chain joins TRBV7-6 to TRBJ2-7; 9 positions match TRBD1. The CDR3 spans 15 residues. CDR1 and CDR2 from the germline V gene are SGHVS and FNYEAQ. V lost 5 bases and J lost 2; bases outside the gene matches: 7. Here the CDR3 DNA reads TGTGCCAGCAGCCCAGGGACAGGGAAGGCCTACGAGCAGTACTTC. Translated, it gives CASSPGTGKAYEQYF.

This clonotype was observed a few times. The V and J genes are TRBV4-2 and TRBJ2-7; 7 nucleotides align to TRBD1. This CDR3 comprises 16 residues. V shed 3 bases and J 1 base; nucleotides not matched to a gene: 9. Germline CDR1 is LGHNA and CDR2 is YNFKEQ. CDR3 in amino acids: CASSQVQGIQSYEQYF. The CDR3 DNA is TGTGCCAGCAGCCAGGTACAGGGGATCCAATCCTACGAGCAGTACTTC.

This clonotype has a count of ten or more. V and J are TRBV11-2 and TRBJ2-3; D may be TRBD1 (5 bases). V lost 5 bases, J lost 7 bases, and 13 bases lay in between. The CDR3 is 13 amino acids. Germline values: CDR1 SGHAT, CDR2 FQNNGV. CDR3 coding DNA: TGTGCCAGCAGCCTCCAGGGCCCAAATACGCAGTATTTT. It is translated as CASSLQGPNTQYF.

This chain connects TRBV20-1 to TRBJ2-7; D remains ambiguous. CDR1 DFQATT and CDR2 SNEGSKA come from the germline V gene (reference sequence). The CDR3 is 14 amino acids. The ends were cut back, 3 bases at V and 2 bases at J, with 14 bases in the middle. The CDR3 spells CSASATGGTYEQYF. The CDR3 nucleotides read TGCAGTGCTAGTGCCACGGGCGGAACCTACGAGCAGTACTTC.

The CDR3 region has the DNA TGTGCCAGCAGCTTGTTCGACAGGGAGGATCAGCCCCAGCATTTT. This codes for CASSLFDREDQPQHF. The chain couples TRBV5-6 to TRBJ1-5; 7 nucleotides agree with TRBD1. The CDR3 has 15 amino acids. CDR1 and CDR2 (germline): SGHDT, YYEEEE. Trimming cost V 1 base and J 5 bases; bases outside gene matches: 6.